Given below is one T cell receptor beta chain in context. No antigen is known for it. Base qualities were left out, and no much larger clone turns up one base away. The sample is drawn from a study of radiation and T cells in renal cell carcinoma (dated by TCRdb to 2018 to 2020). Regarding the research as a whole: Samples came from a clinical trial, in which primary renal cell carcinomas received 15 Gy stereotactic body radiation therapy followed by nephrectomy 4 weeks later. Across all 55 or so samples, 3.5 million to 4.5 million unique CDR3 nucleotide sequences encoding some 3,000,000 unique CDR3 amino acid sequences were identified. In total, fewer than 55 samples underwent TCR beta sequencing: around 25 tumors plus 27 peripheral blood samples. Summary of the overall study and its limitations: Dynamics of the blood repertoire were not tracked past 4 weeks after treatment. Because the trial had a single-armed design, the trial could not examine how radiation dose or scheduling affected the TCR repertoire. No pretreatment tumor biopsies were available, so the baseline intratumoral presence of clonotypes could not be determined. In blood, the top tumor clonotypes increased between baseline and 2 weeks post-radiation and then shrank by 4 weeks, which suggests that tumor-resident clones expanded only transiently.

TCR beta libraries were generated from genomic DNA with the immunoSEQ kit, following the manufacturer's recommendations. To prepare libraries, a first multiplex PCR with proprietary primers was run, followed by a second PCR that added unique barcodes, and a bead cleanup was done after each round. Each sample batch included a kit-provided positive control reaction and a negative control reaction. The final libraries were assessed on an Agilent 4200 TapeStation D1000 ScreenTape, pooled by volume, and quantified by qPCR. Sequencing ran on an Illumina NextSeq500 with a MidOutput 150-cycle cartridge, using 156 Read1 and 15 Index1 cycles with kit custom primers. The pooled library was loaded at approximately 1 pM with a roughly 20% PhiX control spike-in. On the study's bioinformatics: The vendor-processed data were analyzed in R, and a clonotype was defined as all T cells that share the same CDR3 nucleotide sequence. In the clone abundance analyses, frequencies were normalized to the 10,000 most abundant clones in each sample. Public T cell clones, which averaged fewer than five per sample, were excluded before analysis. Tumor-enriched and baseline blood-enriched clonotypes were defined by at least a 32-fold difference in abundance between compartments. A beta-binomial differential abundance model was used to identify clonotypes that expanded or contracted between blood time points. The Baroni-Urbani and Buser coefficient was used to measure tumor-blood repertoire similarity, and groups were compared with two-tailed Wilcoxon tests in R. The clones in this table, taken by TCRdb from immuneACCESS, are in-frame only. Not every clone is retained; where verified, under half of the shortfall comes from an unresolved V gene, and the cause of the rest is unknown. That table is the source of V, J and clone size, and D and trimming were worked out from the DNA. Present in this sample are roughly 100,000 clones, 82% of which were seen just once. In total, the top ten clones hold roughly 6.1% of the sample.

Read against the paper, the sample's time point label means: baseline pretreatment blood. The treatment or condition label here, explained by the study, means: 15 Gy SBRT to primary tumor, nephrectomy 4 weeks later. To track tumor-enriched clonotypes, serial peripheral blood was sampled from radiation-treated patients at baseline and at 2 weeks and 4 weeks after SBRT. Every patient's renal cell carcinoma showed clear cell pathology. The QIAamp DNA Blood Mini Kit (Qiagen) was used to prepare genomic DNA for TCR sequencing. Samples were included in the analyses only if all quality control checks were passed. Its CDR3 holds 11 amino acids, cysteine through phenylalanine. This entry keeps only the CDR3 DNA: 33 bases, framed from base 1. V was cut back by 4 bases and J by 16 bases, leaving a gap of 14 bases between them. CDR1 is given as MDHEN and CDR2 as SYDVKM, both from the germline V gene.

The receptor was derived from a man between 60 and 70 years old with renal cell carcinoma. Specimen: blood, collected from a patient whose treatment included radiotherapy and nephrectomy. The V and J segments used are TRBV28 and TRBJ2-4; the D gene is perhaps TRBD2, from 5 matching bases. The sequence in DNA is TGTGCCAGCAGTTCCCGGACTCTAATCTACTTC. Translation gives CASSSRTLIYF.